The clone carrying this T cell receptor (beta chain) was detected a few times. Its antigen remains unknown. The sample is drawn from a study of CD8 T cells in ankylosing spondylitis. General study results and limits: Disease-linked clones bore a CD8+ phenotype, appearing relatively rarely in peripheral blood. Fewer than ten highly homologous variants made up a TCR beta motif, and this motif appeared characteristic of ankylosing spondylitis blood.

Using its own MiXCR run on the 5' RACE reads, TCRdb lists one record per CDR3 protein. The data hold 250,000 or so distinct CDR3 sequences, with 20% to 30% observed a single time. The CDR3 is 15 residues long. V lost 0 bases and J 3 bases, leaving 12 bases between the germline ends. Per germline, CDR1 DFQATT and CDR2 SNEGSKA (reference sequence). The genes are TRBV20-1 and TRBJ2-1; possible D gene TRBD1, 6 bases. The clonotype comes from a male donor with ankylosing spondylitis or in good health (not recorded which). Sequences were obtained from blood, either unsorted or a sorted T cell fraction (not recorded which). As DNA, the CDR3 is TGCAGTGCTAGAGATGGCGGACAGCTCTACAATGAGCAGTTCTTC. Translating it yields CSARDGGQLYNEQFF.